The source of this T cell receptor (beta chain) is a study of human T cells and chemical hapten exposure. The time point: patch test 3, about 24 weeks after DPC sensitization. Treatment in this sample: therapeutic diphenylcyclopropenone sensitization with weekly scalp DPC. Comment on this clonotype: The antigen remains undetermined.

The library tagged individual cDNA molecules with unique molecular identifiers. TCRdb passed the RACE reads through MiXCR, listing each CDR3 protein once. The repertoire includes 150,000 to 200,000 distinct CDR3 sequences, about a quarter of them detected once, and under 2.5% sits in the top ten. Study-wide results and caveats: PT1 expanded TCR numbers rose with patch test score. No alteration of TCRs above 1 in 1000 frequency was seen with DPC sensitization.

Germline assignment: CDR1 MGHDK and CDR2 SYGVNS. The CDR3 contains 15 residues. Trimming cost V 3 bases and J 6 bases; bases outside gene matches: 9. This receptor was identified in a young woman with alopecia areata. Some clones in this sample may be carry-over from other donors' samples. The source material was whole blood, sampled in connection with sensitization to the hapten diphenylcyclopropenone (DPC). This chain connects TRBV25-1 to TRBJ2-7; the match to TRBD2 covers 9 bases. CDR3 coding DNA: TGTGCCAGCAGTGAGGGTAGCGGGAGAGCGGGCGAGCAGTACTTC. It translates to CASSEGSGRAGEQYF.